Below are 9 T cell receptor beta chains sequenced from a single sample in a study of beta chain features in type 1 diabetes. Sequencing targeted expressed TCRB transcripts, as all isolated RNA had been reverse transcribed. Repertoires were generated with immunoSEQ multiplex PCR, while TCRdb's copy carries only in-frame clones and drops some. The top ten hold around 0.13% of the sample, which has around 46,000 clones, approximately 40% seen once. Overall study findings and caveats: When Type 1 diabetes patients were examined, their TCRB CDR3s proved moderately but significantly shorter in all four CD4+ subsets.

No antigen is known for these receptors. Source material: stem cell memory CD4+ T cells from blood. These receptors came from a man aged 25 to 45 with type 1 diabetes.

This rearrangement joins TRBV4-2 to TRBJ1-2; D call uncertain. The ends were cut back, 0 bases at V and 8 bases at J, with 10 bases in the middle. The germline V gene has CDR1 LGHNA and CDR2 YNFKEQ. This CDR3 contains 13 residues. The CDR3, as DNA: TGTGCCAGCAGCCAAGACGGGGTCAGCGGCTACACCTTC. The encoded protein is CASSQDGVSGYTF.

This clone was detected only a few times. V gene TRBV19 combines with J gene TRBJ2-4; no firm D call. CDR1 is LNHDA and CDR2 is SQIVND in the germline V gene (reference sequence). Deletions cut 4 bases from V and 3 bases from J, with 13 bases between. The CDR3 has 15 residues. The CDR3 DNA follows: TGTGCCAGTAGTACCGGAGACTGGAACAAAAACATTCAGTACTTC. Its translation is CASSTGDWNKNIQYF.

CDR3 coding DNA: TGTGCCAGCAGCGTAGAACAGGAGACTGAAGCTTTCTTT. As protein: CASSVEQETEAFF. The rearrangement joins TRBV9 to TRBJ1-1, with a possible D match to TRBD1 (5 bases). Germline V gives CDR1 SGDLS, CDR2 YYNGEE. CDR3 size: 13 residues. The germline V and J ends were trimmed by 0 bases and 5 bases, with 8 bases remaining between them.

This clone was seen only a few times. CDR3 nucleotide sequence: TGTGCCAGCAGCTTAGTGCCGGGACTAGCTGTGGATGAGCAGTTCTTC. This gives the protein CASSLVPGLAVDEQFF. The V and J genes are TRBV7-2 and TRBJ2-1, with 9 bases that match TRBD2. Germline CDR1 SGHTA, CDR2 FQGNSA. The CDR3 consists of 16 residues. V lost 1 base to trimming and J lost 8 bases; unmatched junction nucleotides: 9.

The V and J genes are TRBV6-5 and TRBJ2-1; 11 nucleotides align to TRBD2. This CDR3 is 16 amino acids long. The germline gives CDR1 MNHEY, CDR2 SVGAGI. With V trimmed by 2 bases and J by 6 bases, 6 bases remained unmatched. CDR3 protein: CASSYPTSGRPNEQFF. For the CDR3, the DNA is TGTGCCAGCAGTTACCCCACTAGCGGGAGACCCAATGAGCAGTTCTTC.

The chain uses TRBV6-1 and TRBJ1-4; unclear D gene. The CDR3 contains 15 residues. Germline loops: CDR1 MNHNS, CDR2 SASEGT. V was shortened by 5 bases and J by 5 bases, with 15 bases between the two germline ends. CDR3 sequence: CASSSRLQRNEKLFF. The CDR3 DNA sequence: TGTGCCAGCAGTTCCCGACTCCAACGAAATGAAAAACTGTTTTTT.

In its sample, this clone was seen a few times. The rearrangement links TRBV20-1 to TRBJ2-5; 7 bases line up with TRBD2. After removal of 6 bases from V and 5 bases from J, the junction contained 0 bases not matched to a gene. This CDR3 comprises 10 residues. Germline V gene data show CDR1 as DFQATT and CDR2 as SNEGSKA (reference sequence). The CDR3 is CSAGGETQYF. The CDR3 region has the DNA TGCAGTGCCGGGGGGGAGACCCAGTACTTC.

In this sample, this clone turned up a few times. The J gene is TRBJ2-3, the V gene TRBV30, with D possibly matching TRBD1 (6 bases). Trimming took 2 bases from V and 2 from J, leaving 17 bases between them. The V gene's germline CDR1 is GTSNPN and CDR2 SVGIG (reference sequence). The CDR3 is 16 residues long. This CDR3 reads CAWSKNRATYTDTQYF. The CDR3 DNA follows: TGTGCCTGGAGTAAAAACAGGGCAACTTACACAGATACGCAGTATTTT.

This rearrangement joins TRBV9 to TRBJ1-1, with D unclear. Looked up from germline, CDR1 is SGDLS and CDR2 is YYNGEE. Trimming shortened V by 6 bases and J by 3 bases, and 15 bases separated the two germline ends. The CDR3 runs 14 residues. The CDR3 loop is CASTLGPEDTEAFF. The CDR3, as DNA: TGTGCCAGCACCCTTGGGCCGGAGGACACTGAAGCTTTCTTT.